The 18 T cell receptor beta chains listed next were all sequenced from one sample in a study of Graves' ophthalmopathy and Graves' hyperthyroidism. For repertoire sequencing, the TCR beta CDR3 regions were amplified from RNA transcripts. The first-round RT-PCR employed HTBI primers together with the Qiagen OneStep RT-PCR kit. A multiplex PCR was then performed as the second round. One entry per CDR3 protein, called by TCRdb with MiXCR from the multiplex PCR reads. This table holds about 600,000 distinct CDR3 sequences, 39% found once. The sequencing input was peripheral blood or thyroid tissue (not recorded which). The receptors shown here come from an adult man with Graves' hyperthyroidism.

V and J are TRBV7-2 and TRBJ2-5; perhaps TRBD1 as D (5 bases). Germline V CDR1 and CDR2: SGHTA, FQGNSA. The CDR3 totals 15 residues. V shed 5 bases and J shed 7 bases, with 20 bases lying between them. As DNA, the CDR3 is TGTGCCAGCAGCCGCGACAGTGGGCAGGCGGTGACCCAGTACTTC. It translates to CASSRDSGQAVTQYF.

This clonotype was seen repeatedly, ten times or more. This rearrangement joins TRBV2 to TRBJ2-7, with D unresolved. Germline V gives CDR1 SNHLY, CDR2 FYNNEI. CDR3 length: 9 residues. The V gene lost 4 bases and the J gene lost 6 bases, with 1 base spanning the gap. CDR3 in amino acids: CASSVEQYF. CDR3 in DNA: TGTGCCAGCAGTGTCGAGCAGTACTTC.

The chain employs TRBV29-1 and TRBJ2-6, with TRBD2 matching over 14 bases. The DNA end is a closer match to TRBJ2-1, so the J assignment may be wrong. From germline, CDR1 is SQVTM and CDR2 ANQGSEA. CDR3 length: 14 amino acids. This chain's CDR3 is CSVGGTSGGTEQFF. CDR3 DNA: TGCAGCGTTGGAGGGACTAGCGGGGGCACTGAGCAGTTCTTC.

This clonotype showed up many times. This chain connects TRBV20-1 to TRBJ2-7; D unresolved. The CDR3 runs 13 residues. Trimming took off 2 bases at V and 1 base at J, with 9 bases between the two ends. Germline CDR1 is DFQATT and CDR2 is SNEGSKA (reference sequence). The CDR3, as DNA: TGCAGTGCTAGACATCTAGTTTCCTACGAGCAGTACTTC. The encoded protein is CSARHLVSYEQYF.

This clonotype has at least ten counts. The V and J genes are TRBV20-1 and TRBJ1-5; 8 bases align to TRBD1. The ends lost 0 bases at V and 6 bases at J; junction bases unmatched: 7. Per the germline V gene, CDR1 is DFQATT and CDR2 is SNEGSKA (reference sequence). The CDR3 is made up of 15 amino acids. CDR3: CSARDDRGRSQPQHF. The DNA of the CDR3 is TGCAGTGCTAGAGATGACAGGGGCCGGAGTCAGCCCCAGCATTTT.

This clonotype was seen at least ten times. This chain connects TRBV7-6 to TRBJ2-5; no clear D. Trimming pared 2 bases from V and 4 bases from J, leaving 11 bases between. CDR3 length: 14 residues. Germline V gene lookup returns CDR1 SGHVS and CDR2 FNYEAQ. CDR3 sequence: CASSLNPGPETQYF. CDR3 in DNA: TGTGCCAGCAGCTTAAATCCCGGTCCAGAGACCCAGTACTTC.

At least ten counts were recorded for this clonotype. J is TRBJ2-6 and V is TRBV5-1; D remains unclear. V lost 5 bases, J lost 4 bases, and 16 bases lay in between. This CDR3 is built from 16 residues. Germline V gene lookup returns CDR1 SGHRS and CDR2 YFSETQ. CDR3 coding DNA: TGCGCCAGCAGACCGCAACCGGCGAGGGGGGCCAACGTCCTGACTTTC. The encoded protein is CASRPQPARGANVLTF.

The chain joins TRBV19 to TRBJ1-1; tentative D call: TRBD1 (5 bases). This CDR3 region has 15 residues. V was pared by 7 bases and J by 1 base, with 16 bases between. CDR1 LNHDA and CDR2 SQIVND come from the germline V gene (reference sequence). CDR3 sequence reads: CASKDLGRRNTEAFF. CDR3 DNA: TGTGCCAGTAAGGACCTGGGACGGAGGAACACTGAAGCTTTCTTT.

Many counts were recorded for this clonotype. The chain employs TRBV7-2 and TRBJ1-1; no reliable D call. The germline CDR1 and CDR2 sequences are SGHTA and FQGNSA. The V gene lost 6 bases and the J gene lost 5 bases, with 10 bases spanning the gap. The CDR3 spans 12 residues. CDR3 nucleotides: TGTGCCAGCAGTCGGAGGTCTACTGAAGCTTTCTTT. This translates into CASSRRSTEAFF. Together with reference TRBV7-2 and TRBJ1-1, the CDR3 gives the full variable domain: GAGVSQSPSNKVTEKGKDVELRCDPISGHTALYWYRQSLGQGLEFLIYFQGNSAPDKSGLPSDRFSAERTGGSVSTLTIQRTQQEDSAVYLCASSRRSTEAFFGQGTRLTVV.

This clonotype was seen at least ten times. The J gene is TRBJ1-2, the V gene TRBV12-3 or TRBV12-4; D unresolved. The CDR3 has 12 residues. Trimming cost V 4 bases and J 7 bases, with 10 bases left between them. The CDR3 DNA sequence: TGTGCCAGCAGTTCCCTTGACGGTGGCTACACCTTC. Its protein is CASSSLDGGYTF.

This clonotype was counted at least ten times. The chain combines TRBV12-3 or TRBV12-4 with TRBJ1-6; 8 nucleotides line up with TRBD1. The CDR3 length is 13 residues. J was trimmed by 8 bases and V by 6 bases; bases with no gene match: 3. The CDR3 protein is CASSQGADSPLHF. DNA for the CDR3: TGTGCCAGCAGCCAGGGGGCGGATTCACCCCTCCACTTT.

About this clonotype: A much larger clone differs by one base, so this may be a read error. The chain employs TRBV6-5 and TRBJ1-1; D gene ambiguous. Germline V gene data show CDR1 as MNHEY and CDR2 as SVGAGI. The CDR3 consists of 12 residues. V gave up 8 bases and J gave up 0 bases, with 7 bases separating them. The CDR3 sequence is CASGFLNTEAFF. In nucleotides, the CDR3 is TGTGCCAGCGGCTTCTTGAACACTGAAGCTTTCTTT.

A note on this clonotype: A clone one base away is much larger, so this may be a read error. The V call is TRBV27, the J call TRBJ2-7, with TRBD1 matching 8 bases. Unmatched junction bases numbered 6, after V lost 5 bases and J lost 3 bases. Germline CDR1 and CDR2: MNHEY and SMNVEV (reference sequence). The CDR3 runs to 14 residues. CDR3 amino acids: CASSRCDRGYEQYF. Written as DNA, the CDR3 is TGTGCCAGCAGTCGATGCGACAGGGGCTACGAGCAGTACTTC.

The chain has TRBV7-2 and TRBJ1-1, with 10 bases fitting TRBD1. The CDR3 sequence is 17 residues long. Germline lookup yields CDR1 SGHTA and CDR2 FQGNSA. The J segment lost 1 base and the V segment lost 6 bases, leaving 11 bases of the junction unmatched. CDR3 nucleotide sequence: TGTGCCAGCAGACTAGGTGGGGGACAGGGGTCGAACACTGAAGCTTTCTTT. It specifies CASRLGGGQGSNTEAFF.

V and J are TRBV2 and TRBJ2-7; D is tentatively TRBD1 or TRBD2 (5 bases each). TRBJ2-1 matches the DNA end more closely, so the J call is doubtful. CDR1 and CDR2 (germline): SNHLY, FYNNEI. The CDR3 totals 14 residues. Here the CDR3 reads CASSEFVGAYEQFF. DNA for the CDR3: TGTGCCAGCAGTGAGTTTGTCGGGGCCTATGAGCAGTTCTTC.

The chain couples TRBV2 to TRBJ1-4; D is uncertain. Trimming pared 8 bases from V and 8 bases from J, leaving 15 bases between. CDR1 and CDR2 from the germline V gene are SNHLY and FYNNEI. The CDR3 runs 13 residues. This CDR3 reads CASSPLAWEKLFF. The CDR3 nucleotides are TGTGCCAGCTCACCACTGGCTTGGGAAAAACTGTTTTTT.

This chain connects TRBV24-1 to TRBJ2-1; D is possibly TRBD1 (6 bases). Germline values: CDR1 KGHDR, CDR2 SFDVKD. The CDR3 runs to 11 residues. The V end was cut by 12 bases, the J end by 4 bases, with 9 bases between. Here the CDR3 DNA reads TGTGCCGCCGGACAGTACAATGAGCAGTTCTTC. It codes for CAAGQYNEQFF.

This CDR3 is CASSFSSGGQGDSTQHF. The CDR3 coding sequence is TGTGCCAGCAGCTTCTCTAGCGGGGGACAGGGGGATAGCACCCAGCATTTT. This chain connects TRBV7-2 to TRBJ1-5, with 11 bases that match TRBD1. J gave up 11 bases and V 3 bases, and 15 bases lay outside the gene matches. CDR3 length: 17 residues. The germline V gene encodes CDR1 SGHTA and CDR2 FQGNSA.